This T cell receptor (beta chain) came from a study of CD8 T cells in ankylosing spondylitis. As for this clonotype: Its target is not known.

Study results and caveats: Seemingly characteristic of ankylosing spondylitis blood was a TCR beta motif consisting of roughly 8 highly homologous variants.

TCRdb redid the calling of the 5' RACE reads with MiXCR, one entry per CDR3 protein. Of about 330,000 distinct CDR3 sequences listed, less than 10% are singletons. Trimming took off 5 bases at V and 3 bases at J, with 14 bases between the two ends. This CDR3 is 14 amino acids long. The germline V gene encodes CDR1 DFQATT and CDR2 SNEGSKA (reference sequence). This rearrangement joins TRBV20-1 to TRBJ1-5; D is unclear. The sequenced sample was blood, either unsorted or a sorted T cell fraction (not recorded which). The receptor was derived from a male donor with ankylosing spondylitis. CDR3: CSAGDGVPNQPQHF. The CDR3 DNA is TGCAGTGCTGGGGATGGGGTGCCCAATCAGCCCCAGCATTTT.